This T cell receptor beta chain appears in the sequencing data of a study of chemoradiotherapy in HPV16-positive cancers. Study-wide findings and caveats: Candidate HPV-specific clones and E7-related TCR motifs grew in tumor during treatment.

Germline CDR1 reads SGHTA; CDR2 reads FQGNSA. This CDR3 is 14 amino acids long. Trimming took 9 bases from V and 1 from J, leaving 12 bases between them. Notes on this clone: Its antigen is not known.

The data were produced by immunoSEQ multiplex PCR, yet TCRdb's version contains in-frame clones alone and is incomplete. The sample shows nearly 9,000 clones, 60% to 80% of them seen only once. The sequence was collected from a human donor with HPV-associated anogenital cancer. This chain uses TRBV7-2 with TRBJ2-2, with D possibly TRBD2 on 5 matching bases. The sample was taken from a patient who underwent chemoradiotherapy. Here the CDR3 reads CASMERMNTGELFF. The CDR3 nucleotides read TGTGCCAGTATGGAGCGGATGAACACCGGGGAGCTGTTTTTT.